This T cell receptor beta chain was recovered during a study of cytomegalovirus exposure and HLA in healthy donors. Study conclusions and caveats: TCR beta sequences reportedly predicted most subjects' HLA-A and HLA-B alleles accurately. It was only CMV serostatus that was available as immune exposure information.

The germline CDR1 and CDR2 sequences are MGHDK and SYGVNS. This CDR3 is built from 15 residues. V lost 3 bases and J lost 0; bases outside the gene matches: 4. With regard to this clone: Its antigen is undetermined.

The PCR had 60 Vbeta and 13 Jbeta primers. Clones were sequenced by immunoSEQ multiplex PCR, and TCRdb holds only the in-frame ones, with some missing. The repertoire holds 140,000 or so clones, with about 75% as singletons. Each donor's status was that of a healthy bone marrow donor. Sequenced: PBMCs. The gene calls are TRBV25-1 and TRBJ2-7, with TRBD1 matching over 8 bases. This TCR was sampled from a woman in her 30s in good health and CMV-seronegative. This CDR3 is CASSERQGASYEQYF. The CDR3 DNA sequence: TGTGCCAGCAGTGAGCGGCAGGGGGCCTCCTACGAGCAGTACTTC.